This is a list of T cell receptor beta chains from one sample in a study of cytomegalovirus exposure and HLA in healthy donors. Sequencing used immunoSEQ multiplex PCR; TCRdb keeps in-frame clones, though not all of them. This table holds tens of thousands of clones, approximately 63% found once. The sample comprised PBMCs. The source is a woman aged 45 to 65 in good health and CMV-seropositive. Each CDR3 is given with its conserved first and last residue. The order of the fields is V gene, clone size, J gene, D gene, CDR3 protein, CDR3 DNA. The D gene is left open where the match is weak. Clone size is given for some rows only: seen once, a few or many times, or a class if the clone is expanded.

v_gene: TRBV27; abundance: NA; j_gene: TRBJ2-1; d_gene: TRBD1; CDR3aa: CASSGQEYNEQFF; CDR3nt: TGTGCCAGCAGTGGACAGGAGTACAATGAGCAGTTCTTC
v_gene: TRBV28; abundance: NA; j_gene: TRBJ1-1; d_gene: NA; CDR3aa: CASSLGGGNTEAFF; CDR3nt: TGTGCCAGCAGTTTAGGGGGGGGGAACACTGAAGCTTTCTTT
v_gene: TRBV18; abundance: NA; j_gene: TRBJ2-2; d_gene: TRBD2; CDR3aa: CASSVASGGNTGELFF; CDR3nt: TGTGCCAGCTCAGTTGCTAGCGGGGGAAACACCGGGGAGCTGTTTTTT
v_gene: TRBV5-1; abundance: NA; j_gene: TRBJ2-7; d_gene: NA; CDR3aa: CASSPQGSSYEQYF; CDR3nt: TGCGCCAGCAGCCCCCAGGGAAGCTCCTACGAGCAGTACTTC
v_gene: TRBV10-3; abundance: NA; j_gene: TRBJ1-2; d_gene: NA; CDR3aa: CAISEPRGYTF; CDR3nt: TGTGCCATCAGTGAGCCGAGGGGCTACACCTTC
v_gene: TRBV30; abundance: NA; j_gene: TRBJ1-5; d_gene: NA; CDR3aa: CAWGTAVSTYNNQPQHF; CDR3nt: TGTGCCTGGGGTACCGCGGTCTCAACTTATAACAATCAGCCCCAGCATTTT
v_gene: TRBV11-3; abundance: NA; j_gene: TRBJ2-5; d_gene: NA; CDR3aa: CASSRSEAQETQYF; CDR3nt: TGTGCCAGCAGCCGTAGCGAGGCCCAAGAGACCCAGTACTTC
v_gene: TRBV15; abundance: few; j_gene: TRBJ2-7; d_gene: NA; CDR3aa: CATSRSSLRLPLYEQYF; CDR3nt: TGTGCCACCAGCAGATCCTCGTTACGGTTGCCACTCTACGAGCAGTACTTC
v_gene: TRBV19; abundance: NA; j_gene: TRBJ2-1; d_gene: TRBD2; CDR3aa: CASSIAGGPFNEQFF; CDR3nt: TGTGCCAGTAGTATCGCGGGAGGGCCATTCAATGAGCAGTTCTTC
v_gene: TRBV5-6; abundance: NA; j_gene: TRBJ1-1; d_gene: NA; CDR3aa: CASSSLIGSADAGAFF; CDR3nt: TGTGCCAGCAGCTCCCTAATCGGCTCGGCCGACGCGGGAGCTTTCTTT
v_gene: TRBV10-3; abundance: NA; j_gene: TRBJ2-7; d_gene: NA; CDR3aa: CAISGVGGYEQYF; CDR3nt: TGTGCCATCAGTGGGGTAGGGGGCTACGAGCAGTACTTC
v_gene: TRBV7-2; abundance: few; j_gene: TRBJ2-7; d_gene: TRBD2; CDR3aa: CASSLAVSGIYEQYF; CDR3nt: TGTGCCAGCAGCTTAGCGGTGAGCGGGATCTACGAGCAGTACTTC
v_gene: TRBV6-5; abundance: NA; j_gene: TRBJ2-3; d_gene: TRBD2; CDR3aa: CASRRREGEDTQYF; CDR3nt: TGTGCCAGCAGGCGGCGGGAGGGCGAGGATACGCAGTATTTT
v_gene: TRBV4-2; abundance: few; j_gene: TRBJ2-2; d_gene: NA; CDR3aa: CASSPTEDAVGNTGELFF; CDR3nt: TGTGCCAGCAGCCCAACCGAAGATGCGGTGGGGAACACCGGGGAGCTGTTTTTT
v_gene: TRBV4-1; abundance: NA; j_gene: TRBJ2-1; d_gene: TRBD1; CDR3aa: CASSHTQGMSSYNEQFF; CDR3nt: TGCGCCAGCAGCCACACACAGGGGATGAGCTCCTACAATGAGCAGTTCTTC
v_gene: TRBV2; abundance: NA; j_gene: TRBJ2-2; d_gene: TRBD1; CDR3aa: CASSERSGGNTGELFF; CDR3nt: TGTGCCAGCAGTGAAAGGTCAGGGGGAAACACCGGGGAGCTGTTTTTT
v_gene: TRBV6-5; abundance: NA; j_gene: TRBJ2-3; d_gene: NA; CDR3aa: CASSRQFTDTQYF; CDR3nt: TGTGCCAGCAGTAGACAGTTCACAGATACGCAGTATTTT
v_gene: TRBV6-1; abundance: NA; j_gene: TRBJ2-7; d_gene: TRBD2; CDR3aa: CASSEEASGFTYEQYF; CDR3nt: TGTGCCAGCAGTGAAGAGGCTAGCGGGTTCACCTACGAGCAGTACTTC
v_gene: TRBV7-2; abundance: NA; j_gene: TRBJ1-5; d_gene: NA; CDR3aa: CASSLPYQPQHF; CDR3nt: TGTGCCAGCAGCTTACCCTATCAGCCCCAGCATTTT
v_gene: TRBV5-4; abundance: NA; j_gene: TRBJ2-1; d_gene: NA; CDR3aa: CASSLASGRTYNEQFF; CDR3nt: TGTGCCAGCAGCTTGGCATCAGGGCGTACCTACAATGAGCAGTTCTTC
v_gene: TRBV10-1; abundance: NA; j_gene: TRBJ2-2; d_gene: NA; CDR3aa: CASSESGVNQNTGELFF; CDR3nt: TGCGCCAGCAGTGAGTCAGGGGTCAACCAAAACACCGGGGAGCTGTTTTTT
v_gene: TRBV9; abundance: NA; j_gene: TRBJ2-3; d_gene: TRBD2; CDR3aa: CASSVGSLAGATDTQYF; CDR3nt: TGTGCCAGCAGCGTAGGTTCCCTAGCGGGAGCCACAGATACGCAGTATTTT
v_gene: TRBV7-2; abundance: NA; j_gene: TRBJ2-2; d_gene: NA; CDR3aa: CASSLQPLDIPGELFF; CDR3nt: TGTGCCAGCAGCCTACAACCGTTAGACATTCCCGGGGAGCTGTTTTTT
v_gene: TRBV7-9; abundance: NA; j_gene: TRBJ1-1; d_gene: TRBD1; CDR3aa: CASSTPDRAEAFF; CDR3nt: TGTGCCAGCAGCACGCCTGACAGGGCTGAAGCTTTCTTT
v_gene: TRBV28; abundance: NA; j_gene: TRBJ1-5; d_gene: NA; CDR3aa: CASSLRYLRGYSNQPQHF; CDR3nt: TGTGCCAGCAGTTTACGTTATTTGCGGGGTTATAGCAATCAGCCCCAGCATTTT
v_gene: TRBV5-1; abundance: NA; j_gene: TRBJ1-5; d_gene: NA; CDR3aa: CASSLGEGSNQPQHF; CDR3nt: TGCGCCAGCAGCTTGGGGGAGGGGAGCAATCAGCCCCAGCATTTT
v_gene: TRBV11-1; abundance: NA; j_gene: TRBJ2-7; d_gene: NA; CDR3aa: CASSLELEGYEQYF; CDR3nt: TGTGCCAGCAGCTTAGAACTGGAGGGGTACGAGCAGTACTTC
v_gene: TRBV5-6; abundance: NA; j_gene: TRBJ1-5; d_gene: TRBD1; CDR3aa: CASSLTGDQPQHF; CDR3nt: TGTGCCAGCAGCTTGACAGGGGATCAGCCCCAGCATTTT
v_gene: TRBV2; abundance: NA; j_gene: TRBJ2-5; d_gene: NA; CDR3aa: CASRPEVRETQYF; CDR3nt: TGTGCCAGCAGGCCTGAGGTTCGAGAGACCCAGTACTTC
v_gene: TRBV19; abundance: NA; j_gene: TRBJ1-5; d_gene: NA; CDR3aa: CASSEMSNQPQHF; CDR3nt: TGTGCCAGTAGCGAGATGAGCAATCAGCCCCAGCATTTT
v_gene: TRBV7-9; abundance: NA; j_gene: TRBJ2-3; d_gene: TRBD2; CDR3aa: CASSLGVAGGTDTQYF; CDR3nt: TGTGCCAGCAGCTTAGGGGTAGCGGGGGGCACAGATACGCAGTATTTT
v_gene: TRBV9; abundance: NA; j_gene: TRBJ2-7; d_gene: NA; CDR3aa: CASSVGWSSYEQYF; CDR3nt: TGTGCCAGCAGCGTAGGGTGGAGCTCCTACGAGCAGTACTTC
v_gene: TRBV7-8; abundance: once; j_gene: TRBJ1-6; d_gene: NA; CDR3aa: CASKGMEGPRDSPLHF; CDR3nt: TGTGCCAGCAAGGGGATGGAAGGACCCAGGGATTCACCCCTCCACTTT
v_gene: TRBV4-3; abundance: once; j_gene: TRBJ1-2; d_gene: TRBD1; CDR3aa: CASSQDATGASNYGYTF; CDR3nt: TGCGCCAGCAGCCAAGATGCCACAGGGGCCTCTAACTATGGCTACACCTTC
v_gene: TRBV10-3; abundance: NA; j_gene: TRBJ2-2; d_gene: TRBD2; CDR3aa: CAISYSGRAGTGELFF; CDR3nt: TGTGCCATCTCTTATAGCGGGAGGGCCGGCACCGGGGAGCTGTTTTTT
v_gene: TRBV6-4; abundance: few; j_gene: TRBJ2-3; d_gene: TRBD2; CDR3aa: CASSEGLAGDTQYF; CDR3nt: TGTGCCAGCAGTGAGGGACTAGCGGGAGATACGCAGTATTTT
v_gene: TRBV7-7; abundance: NA; j_gene: TRBJ2-1; d_gene: NA; CDR3aa: CASSLVRGEQFF; CDR3nt: TGTGCCAGCAGCTTAGTTAGGGGTGAGCAGTTCTTC
v_gene: TRBV30; abundance: once; j_gene: TRBJ2-3; d_gene: TRBD2; CDR3aa: CAWSIGGGADTQYF; CDR3nt: TGTGCCTGGAGTATAGGCGGGGGTGCAGATACGCAGTATTTT
v_gene: TRBV5-8; abundance: NA; j_gene: TRBJ2-5; d_gene: NA; CDR3aa: CASSFSVAKETQYF; CDR3nt: TGTGCCAGCAGCTTTAGTGTAGCCAAAGAGACCCAGTACTTC
v_gene: TRBV2; abundance: NA; j_gene: TRBJ2-7; d_gene: TRBD1; CDR3aa: CASLDRGYEQYF; CDR3nt: TGTGCCAGCCTCGACAGGGGCTACGAGCAGTACTTC
v_gene: TRBV28; abundance: few; j_gene: TRBJ2-1; d_gene: TRBD2; CDR3aa: CASRHTSGGYNEQFF; CDR3nt: TGTGCCAGCAGGCACACTAGCGGGGGTTACAATGAGCAGTTCTTC
v_gene: TRBV25-1; abundance: NA; j_gene: TRBJ2-3; d_gene: NA; CDR3aa: CASSGRLGASLGTDTQYF; CDR3nt: TGTGCCAGCAGTGGGCGGTTAGGGGCCTCTCTAGGCACAGATACGCAGTATTTT
v_gene: TRBV7-2; abundance: NA; j_gene: TRBJ1-2; d_gene: NA; CDR3aa: CASSLVPQGYGYTF; CDR3nt: TGTGCCAGCAGCTTAGTTCCACAGGGCTATGGCTACACCTTC
v_gene: TRBV6-5; abundance: NA; j_gene: TRBJ1-5; d_gene: NA; CDR3aa: CASSRWGDQPQHF; CDR3nt: TGTGCCAGCAGTCGCTGGGGGGATCAGCCCCAGCATTTT
v_gene: TRBV15; abundance: NA; j_gene: TRBJ1-1; d_gene: TRBD1; CDR3aa: CATSRDLLISEPGQEATEAFF; CDR3nt: TGTGCCACCAGCAGAGATCTTTTGATATCGGAGCCGGGACAGGAGGCCACTGAAGCTTTCTTT
v_gene: TRBV7-2; abundance: NA; j_gene: TRBJ1-5; d_gene: TRBD1; CDR3aa: CASSLVGQGIQPQHF; CDR3nt: TGTGCCAGCAGCTTAGTGGGACAGGGTATTCAGCCCCAGCATTTT
v_gene: TRBV10-1; abundance: NA; j_gene: TRBJ2-7; d_gene: NA; CDR3aa: CASSDSRSGYEQYF; CDR3nt: TGCGCCAGCAGTGATTCCAGAAGTGGCTACGAGCAGTACTTC
v_gene: TRBV7-2; abundance: NA; j_gene: TRBJ2-2; d_gene: TRBD2; CDR3aa: CASMVVWLAGTGELFF; CDR3nt: TGTGCCAGCATGGTCGTGTGGCTAGCGGGAACCGGGGAGCTGTTTTTT
v_gene: TRBV28; abundance: NA; j_gene: TRBJ2-4; d_gene: NA; CDR3aa: CASSFQGYGNIQYF; CDR3nt: TGTGCCAGCAGTTTCCAGGGGTACGGAAACATTCAGTACTTC
v_gene: TRBV7-9; abundance: NA; j_gene: TRBJ2-7; d_gene: TRBD1; CDR3aa: CASGGQGKSYEQYF; CDR3nt: TGTGCCAGCGGGGGACAGGGGAAGTCCTACGAGCAGTACTTC
v_gene: TRBV27; abundance: NA; j_gene: TRBJ2-3; d_gene: TRBD2; CDR3aa: CASSTLLGLAGGEGTDTQYF; CDR3nt: TGTGCCAGCAGCACTCTTCTGGGACTAGCGGGGGGGGAGGGCACAGATACGCAGTATTTT
v_gene: TRBV7-7; abundance: NA; j_gene: TRBJ2-5; d_gene: TRBD2; CDR3aa: CASSLVAGGVETQYF; CDR3nt: TGTGCCAGCAGCTTAGTAGCGGGCGGCGTGGAGACCCAGTACTTC
v_gene: TRBV6-4; abundance: NA; j_gene: TRBJ2-5; d_gene: NA; CDR3aa: CASTRGKQETQYF; CDR3nt: TGTGCCAGCACCAGAGGGAAACAAGAGACCCAGTACTTC
v_gene: TRBV6-1; abundance: NA; j_gene: TRBJ2-1; d_gene: NA; CDR3aa: CASSELTVYNEQFF; CDR3nt: TGTGCCAGCAGTGAACTGACAGTCTACAATGAGCAGTTCTTC
v_gene: TRBV2; abundance: NA; j_gene: TRBJ2-5; d_gene: NA; CDR3aa: CASSEGEAGEETQYF; CDR3nt: TGTGCCAGCAGTGAAGGGGAGGCGGGTGAAGAGACCCAGTACTTC
v_gene: TRBV10-2; abundance: NA; j_gene: TRBJ2-2; d_gene: TRBD1; CDR3aa: CASIKTGAGELFF; CDR3nt: TGCGCCAGCATTAAAACAGGGGCCGGGGAGCTGTTTTTT
v_gene: TRBV28; abundance: NA; j_gene: TRBJ1-1; d_gene: NA; CDR3aa: CASSLYDTSPTFF; CDR3nt: TGTGCCAGCAGTTTATACGACACAAGCCCAACTTTCTTT
v_gene: TRBV19; abundance: NA; j_gene: TRBJ2-5; d_gene: TRBD2; CDR3aa: CASSIQHNPTSGVETQYF; CDR3nt: TGTGCCAGTAGTATCCAACACAACCCCACTAGCGGGGTAGAGACCCAGTACTTC
v_gene: TRBV18; abundance: once; j_gene: TRBJ1-1; d_gene: NA; CDR3aa: CASSPTEVSNTEAFF; CDR3nt: TGTGCCAGCTCACCGACAGAGGTTAGCAACACTGAAGCTTTCTTT